Following are 5 T cell receptor beta chains from one sample sequenced in a study of T-cell memory formation after mild COVID-19 (dated by TCRdb to 2020 to 2022). The library was obtained by 5' RACE. Sequencer: Illumina NovaSeq 6000. TCRdb cleaned the public reads at Q25 with fastp, built clones with MiXCR and kept in-frame beta chains. Rows are combined by CDR3 protein, so each entry shows the most common genes and DNA. This sample is represented by hundreds of thousands of distinct CDR3 sequences; approximately 14% of them were singletons. The ten largest clones take up around a fifth of the sample. Sequencing was performed on PBMCs or a T cell subset sorted from them (not recorded which). The receptor source for this set is a man aged 18 to 30 who had mild COVID-19 (a few samples of this study predate the infection). The sample titles of this study are shuffled in the database, so cell type and time point are left out; the donor was told from shared clones.

The J gene is TRBJ2-2, the V gene TRBV20-1, with 8 bases aligning to TRBD2. The CDR3 consists of 15 residues. V lost 6 bases to trimming and J lost 5 bases; unmatched junction nucleotides: 11. The germline V gene has CDR1 DFQATT and CDR2 SNEGSKA (reference sequence). DNA of the CDR3: TGCAGTGCCCAAAGCGGGGGCGGATCAACCGGGGAGCTGTTTTTT. The encoded protein is CSAQSGGGSTGELFF.

The rearrangement links TRBV7-2 to TRBJ2-3; 10 bases map to TRBD2. Germline loops: CDR1 SGHTA, CDR2 FQGNSA. The CDR3 length is 16 residues. Trimming took 5 bases from V and 5 from J; bases not matched to a gene: 10. The CDR3 loop reads CASSTQRGGAGDTQYF. The CDR3 DNA reads TGTGCCAGCAGCACCCAGCGGGGGGGGGCTGGAGATACGCAGTATTTT.

This clonotype appeared a few times. The DNA of the CDR3 is TGTGCCAGCAGCTTGGCCCAATCATTGAACACTGAAGCTTTCTTT. It translates to CASSLAQSLNTEAFF. The chain combines TRBV5-6 with TRBJ1-1; D gene uncertain. The V gene lost 0 bases and the J gene lost 0 bases, with 9 bases spanning the gap. Germline CDR1 is SGHDT and CDR2 is YYEEEE. The CDR3 length is 15 residues.

The rearrangement links TRBV10-3 to TRBJ2-2, with 11 bases lining up with TRBD2. Germline V gene lookup returns CDR1 ENHRY and CDR2 SYGVKD. Unmatched junction bases numbered 5, after V lost 2 bases and J lost 0 bases. This CDR3 has 18 residues. The CDR3 reads CAISELLLAGANTGELFF. The CDR3 nucleotides are TGTGCCATCAGTGAGCTATTACTAGCGGGGGCGAACACCGGGGAGCTGTTTTTT.

A few counts support this clonotype. J is TRBJ1-1 and V is TRBV5-1; D is unclear. Deletions cut 1 base from V and 7 bases from J, with 8 bases between. Germline loops: CDR1 SGHRS, CDR2 YFSETQ. The CDR3 is 12 residues long. The CDR3 DNA reads TGCGCCAGCAGCTTGTCCAGGCATGAAGCTTTCTTT. It specifies CASSLSRHEAFF. The full variable domain, with the rest looked up from reference TRBV5-1 and TRBJ1-1, is KAGVTQTPRYLIKTRGQQVTLSCSPISGHRSVSWYQQTPGQGLQFLFEYFSETQRNKGNFPGRFSGRQFSNSRSEMNVSTLELGDSALYLCASSLSRHEAFFGQGTRLTVV.